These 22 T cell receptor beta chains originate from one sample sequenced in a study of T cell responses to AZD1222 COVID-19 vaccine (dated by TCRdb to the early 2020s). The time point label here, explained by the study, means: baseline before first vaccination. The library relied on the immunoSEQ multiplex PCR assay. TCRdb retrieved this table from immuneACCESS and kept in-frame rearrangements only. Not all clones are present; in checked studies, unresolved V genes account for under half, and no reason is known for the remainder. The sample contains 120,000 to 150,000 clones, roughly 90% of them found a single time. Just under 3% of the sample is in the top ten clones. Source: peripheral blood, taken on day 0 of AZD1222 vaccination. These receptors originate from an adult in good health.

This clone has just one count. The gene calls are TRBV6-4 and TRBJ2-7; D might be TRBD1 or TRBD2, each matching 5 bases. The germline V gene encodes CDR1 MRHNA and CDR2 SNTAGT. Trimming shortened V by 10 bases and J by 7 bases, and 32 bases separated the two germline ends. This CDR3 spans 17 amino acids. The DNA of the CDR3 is TGTGCCACCTTATTATTAGGGGACCGGGACGATCGAAGGGAGCAGTACTTC. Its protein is CATLLLGDRDDRREQYF.

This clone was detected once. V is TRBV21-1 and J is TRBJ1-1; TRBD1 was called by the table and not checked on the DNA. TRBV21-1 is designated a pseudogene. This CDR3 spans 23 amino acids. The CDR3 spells CASSKDTKLRQRQETGQNTEAFF. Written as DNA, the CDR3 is TGTGCCAGCAGCAAAGACACAAAGCTACGACAACGACAAGAGACAGGGCAGAACACTGAAGCTTTCTTT.

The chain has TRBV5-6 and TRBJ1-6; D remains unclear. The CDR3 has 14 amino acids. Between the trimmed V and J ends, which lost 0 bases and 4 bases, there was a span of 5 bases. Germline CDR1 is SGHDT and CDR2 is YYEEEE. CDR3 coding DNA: TGTGCCAGCAGCTTGGCCGTGTATAATTCACCCCTCCACTTT. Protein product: CASSLAVYNSPLHF.

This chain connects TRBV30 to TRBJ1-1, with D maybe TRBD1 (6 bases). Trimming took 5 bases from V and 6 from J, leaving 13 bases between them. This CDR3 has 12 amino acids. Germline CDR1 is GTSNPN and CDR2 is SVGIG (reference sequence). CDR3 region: CAWGRTVPEAFF. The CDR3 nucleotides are TGTGCCTGGGGGAGGACAGTGCCTGAAGCTTTCTTT.

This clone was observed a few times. CDR3 nucleotide sequence: TGTGCCAGCAGTCCGAGGAGACTAGCGGGAGGGGAAGGGGAGCTGTTTTTT. Its translation: CASSPRRLAGGEGELFF. The chain carries TRBV28 and TRBJ2-2, with 14 bases identical to TRBD2. From germline, CDR1 is MDHEN and CDR2 SYDVKM. The length of the CDR3 is 17 residues. With V trimmed by 5 bases and J by 8 bases, 10 bases remained unmatched.

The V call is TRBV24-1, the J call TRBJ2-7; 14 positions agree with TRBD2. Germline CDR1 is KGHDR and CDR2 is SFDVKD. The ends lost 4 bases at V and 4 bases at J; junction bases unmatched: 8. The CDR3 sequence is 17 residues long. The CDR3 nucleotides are TGTGCCACCAGTGAAGGAGGGACTAGCGGGAGACATTACGAGCAGTACTTC. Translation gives CATSEGGTSGRHYEQYF.

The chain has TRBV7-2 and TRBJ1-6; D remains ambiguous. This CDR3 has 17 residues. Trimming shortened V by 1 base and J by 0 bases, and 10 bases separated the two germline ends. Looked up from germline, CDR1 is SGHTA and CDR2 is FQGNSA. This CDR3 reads CASSLGGFSSYNSPLHF. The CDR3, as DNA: TGTGCCAGCAGCTTAGGCGGGTTTAGCTCCTATAATTCACCCCTCCACTTT.

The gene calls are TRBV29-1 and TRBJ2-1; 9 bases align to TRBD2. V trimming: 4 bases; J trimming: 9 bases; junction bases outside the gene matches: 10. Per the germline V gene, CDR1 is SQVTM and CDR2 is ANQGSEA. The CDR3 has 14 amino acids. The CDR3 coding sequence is TGCAGCGTTGGGCGTGGACTAGCGACTCGTGAGCAGTTCTTC. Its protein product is CSVGRGLATREQFF.

Here the CDR3 DNA reads TGTGCCAGCACCACTACGCGGGAAGTATCCGATACGCAGTATTTT. Residues: CASTTTREVSDTQYF. The genes are TRBV27 and TRBJ2-3, with D perhaps TRBD2 (6 bases). V gave up 7 bases and J gave up 6 bases, with 20 bases separating them. Germline-derived CDR1 and CDR2 are MNHEY and SMNVEV (reference sequence). The CDR3 has 15 amino acids.

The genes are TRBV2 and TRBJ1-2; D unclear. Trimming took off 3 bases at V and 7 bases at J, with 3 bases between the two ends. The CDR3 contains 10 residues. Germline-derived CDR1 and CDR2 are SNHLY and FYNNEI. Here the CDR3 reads CASSDFGYTF. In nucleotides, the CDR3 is TGTGCCAGCAGTGATTTTGGCTACACCTTC.

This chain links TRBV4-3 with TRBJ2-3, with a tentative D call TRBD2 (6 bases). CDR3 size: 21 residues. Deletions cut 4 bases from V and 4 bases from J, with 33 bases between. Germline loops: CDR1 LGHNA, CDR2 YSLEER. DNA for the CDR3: TGCGCCAGCAGCCCATTAGTCGGGAGTGAGATTACGGGGCTCCCGCCAGATACGCAGTATTTT. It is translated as CASSPLVGSEITGLPPDTQYF.

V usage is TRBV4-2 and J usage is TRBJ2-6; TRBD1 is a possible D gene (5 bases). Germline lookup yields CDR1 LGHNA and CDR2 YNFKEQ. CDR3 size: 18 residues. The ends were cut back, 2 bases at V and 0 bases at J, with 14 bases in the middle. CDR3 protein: CASSQRRQRYSGANVLTF. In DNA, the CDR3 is TGTGCCAGCAGCCAACGACGACAGCGATACTCTGGGGCCAACGTCCTGACTTTC.

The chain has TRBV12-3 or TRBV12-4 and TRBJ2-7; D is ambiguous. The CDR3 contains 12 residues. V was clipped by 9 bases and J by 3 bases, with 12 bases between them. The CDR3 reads CASIGENYEQYF. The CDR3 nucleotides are TGTGCCAGTATTGGAGAAAACTACGAGCAGTACTTC.

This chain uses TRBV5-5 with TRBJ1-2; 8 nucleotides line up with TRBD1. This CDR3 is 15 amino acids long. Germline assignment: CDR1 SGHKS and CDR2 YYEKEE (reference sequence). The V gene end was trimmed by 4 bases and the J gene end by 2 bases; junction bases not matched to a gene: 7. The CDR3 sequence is CASSDPGQANYGYTF. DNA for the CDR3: TGTGCCAGCAGCGACCCGGGACAGGCGAACTATGGCTACACCTTC.

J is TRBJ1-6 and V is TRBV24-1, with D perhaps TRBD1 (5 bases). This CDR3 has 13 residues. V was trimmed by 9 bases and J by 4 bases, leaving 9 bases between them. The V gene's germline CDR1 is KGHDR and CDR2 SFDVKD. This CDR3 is CATQGRYNSPLHF. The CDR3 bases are TGTGCCACCCAGGGACGGTATAATTCACCCCTCCACTTT.

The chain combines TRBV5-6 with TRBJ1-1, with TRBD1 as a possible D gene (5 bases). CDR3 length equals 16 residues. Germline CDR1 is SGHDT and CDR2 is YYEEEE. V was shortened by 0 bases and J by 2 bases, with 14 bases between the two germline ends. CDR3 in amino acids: CASSLGSGRSNTEAFF. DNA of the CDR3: TGTGCCAGCAGCTTGGGATCGGGACGGTCAAACACTGAAGCTTTCTTT.

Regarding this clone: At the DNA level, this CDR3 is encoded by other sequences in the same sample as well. CDR3 nucleotide sequence: TGTGCCAGTAGTATCGGACAGGAAACCTACGAGCAGTACTTC. It specifies CASSIGQETYEQYF. J is TRBJ2-7 and V is TRBV19; 7 nucleotides match TRBD1. J was trimmed by 2 bases and V by 3 bases; bases with no gene match: 4. The germline V gene has CDR1 LNHDA and CDR2 SQIVND (reference sequence). This CDR3 is 14 amino acids long.

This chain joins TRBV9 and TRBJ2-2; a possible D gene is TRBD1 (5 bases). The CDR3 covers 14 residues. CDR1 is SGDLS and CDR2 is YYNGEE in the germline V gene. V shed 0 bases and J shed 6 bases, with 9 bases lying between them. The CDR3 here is CASSVDQGAGELFF. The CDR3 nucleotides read TGTGCCAGCAGCGTAGACCAGGGCGCCGGGGAGCTGTTTTTT.

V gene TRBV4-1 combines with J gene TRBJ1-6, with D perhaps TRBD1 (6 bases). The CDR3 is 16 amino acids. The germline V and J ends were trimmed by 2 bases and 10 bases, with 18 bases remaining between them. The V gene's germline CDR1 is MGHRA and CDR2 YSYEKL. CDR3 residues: CASSQNLQGLGSPLHF. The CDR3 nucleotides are TGCGCCAGCAGCCAAAACCTACAGGGTCTAGGATCACCCCTCCACTTT.

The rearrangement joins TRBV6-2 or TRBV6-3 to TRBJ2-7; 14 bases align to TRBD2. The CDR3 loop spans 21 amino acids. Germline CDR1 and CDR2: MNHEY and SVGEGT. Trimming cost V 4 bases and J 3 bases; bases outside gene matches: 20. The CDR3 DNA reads TGTGCCAGCAGTTGGCGGATAGGCACGACCGGGACTAGCGGGAGTAGCTACGAGCAGTACTTC. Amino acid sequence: CASSWRIGTTGTSGSSYEQYF.

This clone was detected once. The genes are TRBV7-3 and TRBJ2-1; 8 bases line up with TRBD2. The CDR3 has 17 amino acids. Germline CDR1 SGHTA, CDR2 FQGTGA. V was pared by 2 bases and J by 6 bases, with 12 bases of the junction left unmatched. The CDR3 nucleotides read TGTGCCAGCAGCTTATCTTTCTCCGGGACTAGTTTCAATGAGCAGTTCTTC. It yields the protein CASSLSFSGTSFNEQFF.

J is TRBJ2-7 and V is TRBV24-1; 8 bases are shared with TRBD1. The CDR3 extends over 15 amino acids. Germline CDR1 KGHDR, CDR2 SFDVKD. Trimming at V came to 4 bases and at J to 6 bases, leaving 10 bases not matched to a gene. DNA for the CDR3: TGTGCCACCAGTGACTCCCGGACAGGGTTCGGCGAGCAGTACTTC. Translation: CATSDSRTGFGEQYF.